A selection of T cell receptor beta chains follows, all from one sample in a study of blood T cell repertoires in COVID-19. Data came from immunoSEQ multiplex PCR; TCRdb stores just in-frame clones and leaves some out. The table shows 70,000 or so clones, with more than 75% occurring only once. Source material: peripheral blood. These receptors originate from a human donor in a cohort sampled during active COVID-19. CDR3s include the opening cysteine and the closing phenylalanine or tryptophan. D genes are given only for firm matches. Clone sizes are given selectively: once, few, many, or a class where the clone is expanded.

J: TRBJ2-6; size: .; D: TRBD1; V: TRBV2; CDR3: CASSLIPGQGLAGANVLTF; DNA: TGTGCCAGCAGTCTTATACCGGGACAGGGGCTGGCTGGGGCCAACGTCCTGACTTTC
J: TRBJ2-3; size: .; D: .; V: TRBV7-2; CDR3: CASSLVHSRPDTQYF; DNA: TGTGCCAGCAGCTTAGTTCACAGTCGTCCGGATACGCAGTATTTT
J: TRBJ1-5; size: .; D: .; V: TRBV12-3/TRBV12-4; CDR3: CASTPSGYQPQHF; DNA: TGTGCCAGCACCCCGTCAGGTTATCAGCCCCAGCATTTT
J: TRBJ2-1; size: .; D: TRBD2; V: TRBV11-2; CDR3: CASSGGTSGRLNEQFF; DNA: TGTGCCAGCAGCGGGGGGACTAGCGGTAGGTTAAATGAGCAGTTCTTC
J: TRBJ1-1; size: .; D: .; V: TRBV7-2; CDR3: CASSLQGLDTEAFF; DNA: TGTGCCAGCAGCTTACAGGGTCTGGACACTGAAGCTTTCTTT
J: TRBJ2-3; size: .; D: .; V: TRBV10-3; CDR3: CAISEQADTQYF; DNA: TGTGCCATCAGTGAGCAGGCAGATACGCAGTATTTT
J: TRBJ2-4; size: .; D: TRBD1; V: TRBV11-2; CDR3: CASSFTGGAKLNIQYF; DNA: TGTGCCAGCAGCTTCACAGGGGGCGCGAAGTTGAACATTCAGTACTTC
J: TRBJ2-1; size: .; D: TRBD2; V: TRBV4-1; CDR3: CASALAGSSYNEQFF; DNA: TGCGCCAGCGCACTAGCGGGGAGCTCCTACAATGAGCAGTTCTTC
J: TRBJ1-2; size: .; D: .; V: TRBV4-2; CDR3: CASSQDEAGGYTF; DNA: TGTGCCAGCAGCCAAGATGAGGCCGGTGGCTACACCTTC
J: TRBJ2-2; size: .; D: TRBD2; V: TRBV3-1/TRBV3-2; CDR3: CASSQEVSGGGTGELFF; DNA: TGTGCCAGCAGCCAAGAGGTGAGCGGGGGGGGCACCGGGGAGCTGTTTTTT
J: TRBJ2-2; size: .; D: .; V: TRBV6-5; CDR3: CASRWANANTGELFF; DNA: TGTGCCAGCAGATGGGCAAATGCGAACACCGGGGAGCTGTTTTTT
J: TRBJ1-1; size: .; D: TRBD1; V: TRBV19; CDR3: CASSTPTGAMNTEAFF; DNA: TGTGCCAGTAGTACTCCGACAGGGGCCATGAACACTGAAGCTTTCTTT
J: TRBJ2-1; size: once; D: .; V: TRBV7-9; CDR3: CASSFYGSYNEQFF; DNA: TGTGCCAGCAGCTTTTACGGTTCCTACAATGAGCAGTTCTTC
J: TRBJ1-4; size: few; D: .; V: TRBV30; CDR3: CAWSVPLQAGEKLFF; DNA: TGTGCCTGGAGTGTACCGCTCCAGGCCGGCGAAAAACTGTTTTTT
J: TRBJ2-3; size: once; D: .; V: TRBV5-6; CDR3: CASSFPGLSKTDTQYF; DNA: TGTGCCAGCAGCTTTCCGGGACTCTCAAAAACAGATACGCAGTATTTT
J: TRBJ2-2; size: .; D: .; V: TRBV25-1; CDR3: CASSGQGIGELFF; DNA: TGTGCCAGCAGTGGCCAGGGGATCGGGGAGCTGTTTTTT
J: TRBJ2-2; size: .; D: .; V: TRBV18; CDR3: CASSLETGELFF; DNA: TGTGCCAGCTCATTGGAGACCGGGGAGCTGTTTTTT
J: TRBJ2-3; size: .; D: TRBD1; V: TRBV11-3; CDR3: CASSLGTGLMDTQYF; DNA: TGTGCCAGCAGCCTAGGGACAGGGCTCATGGATACGCAGTATTTT
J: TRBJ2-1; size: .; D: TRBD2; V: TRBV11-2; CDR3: CASSLVVAGVDEQFF; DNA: TGTGCCAGCAGCTTGGTTGTAGCGGGAGTCGATGAGCAGTTCTTC
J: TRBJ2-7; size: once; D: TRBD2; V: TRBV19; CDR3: CASSTLAGGPFEQYF; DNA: TGTGCCAGTAGTACATTAGCGGGAGGGCCTTTCGAGCAGTACTTC
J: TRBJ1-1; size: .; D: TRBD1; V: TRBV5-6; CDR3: CASSLMTGGVGAAFF; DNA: TGTGCCAGCAGCTTGATGACAGGGGGGGTAGGAGCAGCTTTCTTT
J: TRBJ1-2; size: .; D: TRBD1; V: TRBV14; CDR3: CASSIRQGGYGYTF; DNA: TGTGCCAGCAGCATCCGACAGGGAGGCTATGGCTACACCTTC
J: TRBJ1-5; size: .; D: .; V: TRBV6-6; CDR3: CASSYAGNNQPQHF; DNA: TGTGCCAGCAGTTACGCGGGCAACAATCAGCCCCAGCATTTT
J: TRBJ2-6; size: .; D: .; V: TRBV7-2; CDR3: CASGSSGANVLTF; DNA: TGTGCCAGCGGTAGCTCTGGGGCCAACGTCCTGACTTTC
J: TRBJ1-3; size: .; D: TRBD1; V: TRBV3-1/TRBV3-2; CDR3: CASSQSGGGNTIYF; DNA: TGTGCCAGCAGCCAATCAGGGGGTGGAAACACCATATATTTT
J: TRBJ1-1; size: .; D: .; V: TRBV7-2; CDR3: CASSFGSEAFF; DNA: TGTGCCAGCAGCTTCGGTTCTGAAGCTTTCTTT
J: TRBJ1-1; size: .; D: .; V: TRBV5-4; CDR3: CASSFGPGTHSTEAFF; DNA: TGTGCCAGCAGCTTCGGCCCCGGGACTCATTCGACCGAAGCTTTCTTT
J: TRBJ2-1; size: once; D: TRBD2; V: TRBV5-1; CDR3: CASSRGTSGYNEQFF; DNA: TGCGCCAGCAGCAGAGGGACTAGCGGCTACAATGAGCAGTTCTTC
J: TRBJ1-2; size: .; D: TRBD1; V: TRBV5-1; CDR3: CASSLGAGQGTYGYTF; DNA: TGCGCCAGCAGCTTGGGGGCGGGACAGGGAACCTATGGCTACACCTTC
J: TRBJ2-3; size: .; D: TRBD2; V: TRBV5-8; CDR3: CASSFRGRADRGTDTQYF; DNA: TGTGCCAGCAGCTTCCGCGGGAGGGCCGACAGGGGCACAGATACGCAGTATTTT
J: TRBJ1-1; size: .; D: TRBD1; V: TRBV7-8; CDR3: CASIDEDRDTEAFF; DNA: TGTGCCAGCATCGATGAGGACAGGGACACTGAAGCTTTCTTT
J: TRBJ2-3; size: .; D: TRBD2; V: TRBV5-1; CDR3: CASSPTLAGDADTQYF; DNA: TGCGCCAGCAGCCCCACACTAGCGGGCGACGCAGATACGCAGTATTTT
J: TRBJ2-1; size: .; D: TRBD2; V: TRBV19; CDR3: CASSIGVGTSSANEQFF; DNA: TGTGCCAGTAGTATAGGAGTTGGGACTAGCTCCGCCAATGAGCAGTTCTTC
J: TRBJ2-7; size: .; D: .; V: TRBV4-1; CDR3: CASSQGLGTYEQYF; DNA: TGCGCCAGCAGCCAAGGGCTAGGAACCTACGAGCAGTACTTC
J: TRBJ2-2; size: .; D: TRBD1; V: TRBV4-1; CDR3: CASSQTGVRELFF; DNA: TGCGCCAGCAGCCAAACAGGGGTGAGGGAGCTGTTTTTT
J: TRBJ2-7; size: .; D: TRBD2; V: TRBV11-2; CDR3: CASSFSGTSGEQYF; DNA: TGTGCCAGCAGCTTCAGCGGGACTAGCGGCGAGCAGTACTTC
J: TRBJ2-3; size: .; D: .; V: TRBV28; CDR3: CASSLRGTAMGDTQYF; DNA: TGTGCCAGCAGTTTGCGCGGGACAGCGATGGGAGATACGCAGTATTTT
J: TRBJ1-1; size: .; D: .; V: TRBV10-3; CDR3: CAISANRAGEAFF; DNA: TGTGCCATCAGTGCCAACAGGGCCGGGGAGGCTTTCTTT
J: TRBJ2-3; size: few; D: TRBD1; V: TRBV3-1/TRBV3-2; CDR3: CASSQDGTGTDTQYF; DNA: TGTGCCAGCAGCCAAGACGGGACAGGCACAGATACGCAGTATTTT
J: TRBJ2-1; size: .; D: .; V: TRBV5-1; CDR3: CASSFEVQGIWGYNEQFF; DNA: TGCGCCAGCAGCTTCGAGGTCCAGGGCATCTGGGGCTACAATGAGCAGTTCTTC
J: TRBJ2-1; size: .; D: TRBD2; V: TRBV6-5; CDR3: CASVLAGVYNEQFF; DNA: TGTGCCAGCGTACTAGCGGGAGTCTACAATGAGCAGTTCTTC
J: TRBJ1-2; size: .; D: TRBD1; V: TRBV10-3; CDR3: CAIRPGTGDYGYTF; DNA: TGTGCCATCAGACCTGGGACAGGGGACTATGGCTACACCTTC
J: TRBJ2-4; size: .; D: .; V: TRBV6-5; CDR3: CASSYSQGGNIQYF; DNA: TGTGCCAGCAGTTACTCCCAGGGGGGAAACATTCAGTACTTC
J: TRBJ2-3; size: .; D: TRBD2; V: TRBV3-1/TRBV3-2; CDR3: CASSKAGLAGVEDTQYF; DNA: TGTGCCAGCAGTAAGGCCGGGTTAGCGGGAGTGGAAGATACGCAGTATTTT
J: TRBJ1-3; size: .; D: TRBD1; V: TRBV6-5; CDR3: CASRTGEGSGNTIYF; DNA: TGTGCCAGCAGGACAGGGGAGGGTTCTGGAAACACCATATATTTT
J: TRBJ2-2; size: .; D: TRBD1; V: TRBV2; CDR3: CASRGQGRNTGELFF; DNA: TGTGCCAGCAGAGGACAGGGAAGGAACACCGGGGAGCTGTTTTTT
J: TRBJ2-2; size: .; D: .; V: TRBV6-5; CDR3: CASSKITTGELFF; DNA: TGTGCCAGCAGTAAAATAACAACCGGGGAGCTGTTTTTT
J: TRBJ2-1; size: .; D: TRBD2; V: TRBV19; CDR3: CASSILSGGYNEQFF; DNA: TGTGCCAGTAGTATTTTAAGCGGGGGATACAATGAGCAGTTCTTC
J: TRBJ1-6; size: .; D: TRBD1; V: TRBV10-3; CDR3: CAISEQGENNSPLHF; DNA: TGTGCCATCAGCGAACAGGGGGAGAATAATTCACCCCTCCACTTT